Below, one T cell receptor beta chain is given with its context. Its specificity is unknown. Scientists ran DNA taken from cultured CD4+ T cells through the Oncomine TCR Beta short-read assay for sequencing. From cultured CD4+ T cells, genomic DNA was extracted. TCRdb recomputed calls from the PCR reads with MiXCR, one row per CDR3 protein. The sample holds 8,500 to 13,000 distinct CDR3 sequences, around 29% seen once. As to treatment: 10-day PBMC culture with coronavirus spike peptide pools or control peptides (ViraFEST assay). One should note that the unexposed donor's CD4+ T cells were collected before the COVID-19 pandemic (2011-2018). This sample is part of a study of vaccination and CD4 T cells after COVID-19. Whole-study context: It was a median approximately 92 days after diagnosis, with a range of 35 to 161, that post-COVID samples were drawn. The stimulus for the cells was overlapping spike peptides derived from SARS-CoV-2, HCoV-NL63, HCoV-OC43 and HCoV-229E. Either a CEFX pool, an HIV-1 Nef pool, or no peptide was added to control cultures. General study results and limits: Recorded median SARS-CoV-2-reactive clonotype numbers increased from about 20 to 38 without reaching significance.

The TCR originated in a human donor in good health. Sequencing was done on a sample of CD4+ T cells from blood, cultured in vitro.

The CDR3 protein is CSARGSREGLGEQYF. CDR3 coding DNA: TGCAGCGCTCGTGGCTCGCGGGAGGGCCTAGGAGAGCAGTACTTC. The chain employs TRBV29-1 and TRBJ2-7; 9 positions match TRBD2. The CDR3 spans 15 residues. Germline V gene sequence: CDR1 SQVTM, CDR2 ANQGSEA. Losses at the gene ends were 7 bases for V and 7 bases for J; bases not matched to a gene: 17.